This T cell receptor beta chain originates from a study of control samples from healthy donors and cancer patients. Germline-derived CDR1 and CDR2 are LNHDA and SQIVND (reference sequence). After removal of 1 base from V and 5 bases from J, the junction contained 1 base not matched to a gene. The CDR3 runs to 13 residues. TCRdb's table, derived via immunoSEQ multiplex PCR, lists solely in-frame clones and lacks some. The sample records roughly 130,000 clones, roughly 94% being singletons. As to this clone: Other DNA sequences in this sample translate to the same CDR3.

The specimen sequenced was PBMCs. This chain uses TRBV19 with TRBJ2-5; 7 positions match TRBD1. The TCR sequence derives from a man aged 60-69 years with colorectal cancer. This CDR3 reads CASSIGQGETQYF. DNA for the CDR3: TGTGCCAGTAGTATAGGACAGGGCGAGACCCAGTACTTC.